A single sample gave rise to the 18 T cell receptor beta chains below, sequenced in a study of OX40 agonist ivuxolimab in advanced cancers. The protocol was immunoSEQ multiplex PCR, while the TCRdb copy is restricted to in-frame clones and leaves out a portion. The repertoire holds about 72,000 clones, 81% seen once, with less than 5.5% in the top ten. Material: CD4+ or CD8+ T cells sorted from blood, obtained in a trial of the OX40 agonist ivuxolimab. These receptors were collected from an adult with an advanced solid tumor such as melanoma, head and neck, liver or kidney cancer.

This rearrangement joins TRBV7-9 to TRBJ1-1, with D uncertain. Looked up from germline, CDR1 is SEHNR and CDR2 is FQNEAQ (reference sequence). The CDR3 contains 13 residues. The V end was cut by 5 bases, the J end by 11 bases, with 18 bases between. In DNA form, the CDR3 reads TGTGCCAGCAGCCCTGACGTTATGGGCGAGGCTTTCTTT. Translating gives CASSPDVMGEAFF.

The CDR3 is CASSYSGTGGTQPQHF. The DNA for the CDR3 is TGTGCCAGCAGTTACTCTGGGACAGGGGGAACTCAGCCCCAGCATTTT. V usage is TRBV6-5 and J usage is TRBJ1-5; 11 nucleotides align to TRBD1. J gave up 6 bases and V 0 bases, and 4 bases lay outside the gene matches. The CDR3 runs 16 residues. Germline V gene lookup returns CDR1 MNHEY and CDR2 SVGAGI.

The table lists this clone with many counts. The chain links TRBV9 to TRBJ2-2; 8 bases line up with TRBD1. J gave up 3 bases and V 4 bases, and 8 bases lay outside the gene matches. CDR1 and CDR2 (germline): SGDLS, YYNGEE. The CDR3 contains 16 residues. This chain's CDR3 is CASSPPTGADTGELFF. The CDR3 DNA reads TGTGCCAGCAGCCCGCCGACAGGGGCAGACACCGGGGAGCTGTTTTTT. Looking up the rest from reference TRBV9 and TRBJ2-2 gives the full variable domain: DSGVTQTPKHLITATGQRVTLRCSPRSGDLSVYWYQQSLDQGLQFLIQYYNGEERAKGNILERFSAQQFPDLHSELNLSSLELGDSALYFCASSPPTGADTGELFFGEGSRLTVL.

V usage is TRBV7-2 and J usage is TRBJ1-6, with D possibly matching TRBD1 (6 bases). CDR1 and CDR2 (germline): SGHTA, FQGNSA. This CDR3 spans 14 amino acids. V was shortened by 7 bases and J by 5 bases, with 12 bases between the two germline ends. CDR3 in DNA: TGTGCCAGCACCGTACAGGGCCATAATTCACCCCTCCACTTT. Its translation: CASTVQGHNSPLHF.

This clone was detected only a few times. The chain is built from TRBV10-3 and TRBJ1-1; D gene ambiguous. The CDR3 contains 12 residues. Trimming shortened V by 9 bases and J by 1 base, and 9 bases separated the two germline ends. Germline V CDR1 and CDR2: ENHRY, SYGVKD. The CDR3 DNA follows: TGTGCCATGACGACGGCGAACACTGAAGCTTTCTTT. It codes for CAMTTANTEAFF.

This clone is judged medium-sized (0.01 to 0.1%). The rearrangement joins TRBV6-1 to TRBJ1-5; D uncertain. The CDR3 length is 12 residues. Germline-derived CDR1 and CDR2 are MNHNS and SASEGT. The V gene lost 4 bases and the J gene lost 5 bases, with 6 bases spanning the gap. This CDR3 reads CASSVAYQPQHF. The CDR3, as DNA: TGTGCCAGCAGTGTTGCATATCAGCCCCAGCATTTT.

This clone appeared once. The chain couples TRBV6-6 to TRBJ2-7; 12 bases agree with TRBD1. CDR3 length: 13 residues. V lost 7 bases and J lost 6; bases outside the gene matches: 4. Germline V gives CDR1 MNHNY, CDR2 SVGAGI (reference sequence). CDR3 sequence reads: CASTGQGAREQYF. In nucleotides, the CDR3 is TGTGCCAGCACGGGACAGGGGGCTCGCGAGCAGTACTTC.

There are a few counts of this clone. The J gene is TRBJ2-7, the V gene TRBV6-1; a possible D gene is TRBD2 (6 bases). This CDR3 comprises 16 residues. V lost 4 bases to trimming and J lost 3 bases, with 19 bases between them. The V gene's germline CDR1 is MNHNS and CDR2 SASEGT. The CDR3: CASSGRSKREHYEQYF. The CDR3 DNA follows: TGTGCCAGCAGTGGAAGGAGCAAACGGGAGCACTACGAGCAGTACTTC.

The chain employs TRBV5-5 and TRBJ1-2; D not certain. Trimming took off 4 bases at V and 2 bases at J, with 12 bases between the two ends. The CDR3 is 14 residues long. Germline lookup yields CDR1 SGHKS and CDR2 YYEKEE (reference sequence). The CDR3 sequence: CASSVVSANYGYTF. The CDR3 bases are TGTGCCAGCAGCGTGGTGTCGGCAAACTATGGCTACACCTTC.

The chain joins TRBV12-5 to TRBJ2-7; 8 bases match TRBD1. The V segment lost 2 bases and the J segment 6 bases; nucleotides outside the gene matches: 24. Per the germline V gene, CDR1 is LGHNT and CDR2 is FRNRAP. The length of the CDR3 is 20 residues. CDR3 DNA: TGTGCTAGTGGTTTGCCACCTATCATACGGACAGGGTCCAAAAGGGGCGAGCAGTACTTC. Its protein is CASGLPPIIRTGSKRGEQYF.

The chain recombines TRBV29-1 with TRBJ1-1; 7 positions agree with TRBD1. CDR3 length: 13 amino acids. Germline-derived CDR1 and CDR2 are SQVTM and ANQGSEA. V was pared by 6 bases and J by 7 bases, with 11 bases of the junction left unmatched. The CDR3 here is CSVLGEGAGEAFF. DNA for the CDR3: TGCAGCGTCCTAGGGGAGGGGGCGGGTGAAGCTTTCTTT.

The chain joins TRBV7-2 to TRBJ2-1, with no clear D. The germline V gene encodes CDR1 SGHTA and CDR2 FQGNSA. The CDR3 covers 11 residues. V was clipped by 3 bases and J by 9 bases, with 6 bases between them. The CDR3 nucleotides read TGTGCCAGCAGCTTGTCCGTTGAGCAGTTCTTC. This sequence encodes CASSLSVEQFF.

This chain joins TRBV5-6 and TRBJ1-2; the match to TRBD1 covers 7 bases. Germline-derived CDR1 and CDR2 are SGHDT and YYEEEE. J lost 2 bases, V lost 1 base, and 5 bases had no gene match. The CDR3 extends over 15 amino acids. The CDR3 reads CASSLSPQGNYGYTF. CDR3 nucleotide sequence: TGTGCCAGCAGCTTGTCCCCACAGGGGAACTATGGCTACACCTTC.

This clone was picked up a small number of times. The V gene is TRBV12-2, the J gene TRBJ2-7; whether TRBD1, the table's D call, matches the DNA was not checked. TRBV12-2 is noted as a pseudogene. The CDR3 totals 16 residues. The CDR3 region is CASRLVHSPLSYEQYF. Written as DNA, the CDR3 is TGTGCAAGTCGCTTAGTCCACAGTCCTCTCTCCTACGAGCAGTACTTC.

The sample holds many counts of this clone. V is TRBV5-1 and J is TRBJ1-2, with a tentative D call TRBD1 (5 bases). Germline V gene data show CDR1 as SGHRS and CDR2 as YFSETQ. This CDR3 is 15 amino acids long. The ends were cut back, 0 bases at V and 4 bases at J, with 13 bases in the middle. Here the CDR3 DNA reads TGCGCCAGCAGCTTGGCGGCTCAGGGAATCTATGGCTACACCTTC. It specifies CASSLAAQGIYGYTF. The whole variable domain, filled in from reference TRBV5-1 and TRBJ1-2, reads KAGVTQTPRYLIKTRGQQVTLSCSPISGHRSVSWYQQTPGQGLQFLFEYFSETQRNKGNFPGRFSGRQFSNSRSEMNVSTLELGDSALYLCASSLAAQGIYGYTFGSGTRLTVV.

The genes are TRBV5-1 and TRBJ2-2; 10 bases align to TRBD2. The CDR3 consists of 17 residues. CDR1 is SGHRS, CDR2 YFSETQ, per germline. V was clipped by 7 bases and J by 5 bases; unmatched bases: 14. The CDR3 sequence: CASFRTASSGRTGELFF. Here the CDR3 DNA reads TGCGCCAGCTTCCGGACGGCGTCTAGCGGGAGAACCGGGGAGCTGTTTTTT. Filled out from reference TRBV5-1 and TRBJ2-2, the complete variable domain reads KAGVTQTPRYLIKTRGQQVTLSCSPISGHRSVSWYQQTPGQGLQFLFEYFSETQRNKGNFPGRFSGRQFSNSRSEMNVSTLELGDSALYLCASFRTASSGRTGELFFGEGSRLTVL.

This clone was counted once. The chain has TRBV5-6 and TRBJ1-2; unclear D gene. The CDR3 runs 14 residues. Trimming shortened V by 3 bases and J by 0 bases, and 9 bases separated the two germline ends. CDR1 and CDR2 from the germline V gene are SGHDT and YYEEEE. CDR3 bases: TGTGCCAGCAGCTCCGGTGGGTCTAACTATGGCTACACCTTC. Translation: CASSSGGSNYGYTF.

The rearrangement links TRBV6-5 to TRBJ1-1; D is ambiguous. CDR1 and CDR2 (germline): MNHEY, SVGAGI. The CDR3 consists of 13 residues. With 10 bases removed from V and 0 bases from J, the gap between germline ends came to 12 bases. The chain's CDR3 is CATGVFMNTEAFF. The CDR3 DNA sequence: TGTGCCACCGGGGTTTTCATGAACACTGAAGCTTTCTTT.